The clone carrying this TCR beta chain showed up just a few times. The antigen is undetermined. The source of the sample is a study of human T cells and chemical hapten exposure. Overall study: Weekly diphenylcyclopropenone doses were given to patients' scalps across the roughly 25-week study. Mostly female patients had alopecia areata, totalis or universalis. Regarding the study as a whole: While controls formed fewer of them, expanded TCRs formed significantly more large CDR3 similarity clusters.

TCRdb re-derived calls from the RACE reads in MiXCR, one entry per CDR3 protein. The data show just under 350,000 distinct CDR3 sequences, around 7% seen once. V dropped 3 bases and J dropped 6; count of bases not matched to a gene: 12. Germline V gene data show CDR1 as LNHNV and CDR2 as YYDKDF (reference sequence). This CDR3 is built from 17 residues. The time point: patch test 1, 2 weeks after DPC sensitization. Regarding treatment: therapeutic diphenylcyclopropenone sensitization with weekly scalp DPC. The chain joins TRBV15 to TRBJ2-3; 10 nucleotides match TRBD2. This clonotype was obtained from a woman under 30 with alopecia areata. Some clones in this sample may be carry-over from other donors' samples. The sequenced sample was whole blood, obtained in connection with sensitization to the hapten diphenylcyclopropenone (DPC). The DNA for the CDR3 is TGTGCCACCAGCAGTAACCAACCGGGACTAGCGACCGATACGCAGTATTTT. Amino acids: CATSSNQPGLATDTQYF.